The table lists the clone carrying this T cell receptor beta chain with a few counts. No antigen is known for it. The germline V gene has CDR1 PRHDT and CDR2 FYEKMQ (reference sequence). The CDR3 contains 13 residues. The V gene lost 6 bases and the J gene lost 8 bases, with 13 bases spanning the gap. This sample was included in a study of T cells after yellow fever vaccination. TCRdb processed the 5' RACE reads anew with MiXCR; each CDR3 protein has one entry. The table has a few hundred thousand distinct CDR3 sequences, approximately 8% seen once. Whole-study findings and limits: In post-booster samples, most primary-vaccination clones reappeared (roughly 96% CD4, nearly 90% CD8). Abundant bulk-derived clonotypes could contaminate FACS-sorted repertoires. There was a small share of clonotypes that showed up in both the CD4 and CD8 compartments.

This clonotype was sampled from a man younger than 35 who received the YFV17D yellow fever vaccine. The chain has TRBV13 and TRBJ1-4; D perhaps matches TRBD1 (6 bases). Specimen: PBMCs, collected approximately 47 days after the first yellow fever vaccination. The CDR3 region has the DNA TGTGCCAGCAGAGAACAGGGCAGGGAAAAACTGTTTTTT. Encoded protein: CASREQGREKLFF.